This T cell receptor beta chain originates from a study of T-cell reconstitution after alpha-beta-depleted transplantation in children. Overall study findings and caveats: At the one-year point after transplant, T-cell counts and TCRbeta diversity were found to come mostly from T cells that had been newly produced. In patients about two months after transplant, alpha-beta T cells reportedly arose from several hundred expanded graft clones. For some patients, TCRbeta diversity was high at day 60 because of recipient T cells and thymic progenitors that survived.

The germline gives CDR1 SSHAT, CDR2 FNYEAQ (reference sequence). This CDR3 region has 13 residues. The ends were cut back, 1 base at V and 5 bases at J, with 5 bases in the middle. This clonotype showed up just a few times. Its antigen is as yet unknown. The TCRbeta library was prepared with unique molecular identifiers. TCRdb re-called the PCR reads with MiXCR, one entry per CDR3 protein. The data contain around 300,000 distinct CDR3 sequences, approximately 10% of them seen just once; the ten biggest clones take up roughly a quarter. Material: peripheral blood, obtained 180 days after TCRalphabeta/CD19-depleted stem cell transplant. The V gene is TRBV7-7, the J gene TRBJ2-2; D remains unclear. The clonotype originates from a male patient between 2 and 10 years old who had a stem cell transplant for chronic granulomatous disease, so the T cells may come from the graft donor. The CDR3 region is CASSLGITGELFF. The CDR3 nucleotides are TGTGCCAGCAGCTTAGGCATAACCGGGGAGCTGTTTTTT.